These 26 T cell receptor beta chains share one sample of origin, sequenced in a study of T cells in Graves' hyperthyroidism and ophthalmopathy. Regions amplified from RNA transcripts were the TCR beta CDR3 regions. Primed by the HTBI set, a first-round RT-PCR was run on the TCR CDR3. One entry per CDR3 protein results from TCRdb running MiXCR on the multiplex PCR reads. Among approximately 370,000 distinct CDR3 sequences, about 15% were seen once, and the ten largest hold 30% to 35%. Sequenced sample: blood. These receptors were collected from a woman between 25 and 40 years old with Graves' hyperthyroidism that later progressed to Graves' ophthalmopathy.

Many counts were recorded for this clonotype. The J gene is TRBJ1-4, the V gene TRBV20-1, with D possibly TRBD1 on 5 matching bases. The CDR3 spans 14 residues. Germline CDR1 reads DFQATT; CDR2 reads SNEGSKA (reference sequence). Trimming removed 6 bases at V and 5 bases at J, with 16 bases between. CDR3 sequence (DNA): TGCAGTGCCAGAAGCCAGGGTTACAATGAAAAACTGTTTTTT. Translation: CSARSQGYNEKLFF.

This clonotype was counted a few times. The CDR3 sequence: CASSSTWGQKNTEAFF. The CDR3, as DNA: TGTGCCAGCAGTTCCACCTGGGGACAGAAGAACACTGAAGCTTTCTTT. The V call is TRBV5-5, the J call TRBJ1-1; TRBD1 matches 7 bases. The CDR3 consists of 16 residues. Germline V lookup: CDR1 SGHKS, CDR2 YYEKEE (reference sequence). J gave up 1 base and V 5 bases, and 11 bases lay outside the gene matches.

This clonotype was picked up many times. The V call is TRBV28, the J call TRBJ2-5; 10 bases align to TRBD2. CDR1 is MDHEN and CDR2 is SYDVKM in the germline V gene. This CDR3 is built from 18 residues. V lost 5 bases, J lost 2 bases, and 14 bases stayed unmatched. The CDR3 coding sequence is TGTGCCAGCAGTCATGAGACATACAGGACTAGCGGACAAGAGACCCAGTACTTC. It translates to CASSHETYRTSGQETQYF.

This clonotype was found a few times. V usage is TRBV3-1 and J usage is TRBJ2-5, with TRBD2 matching 14 bases. The CDR3 loop spans 20 amino acids. Trimming took 4 bases from V and 3 from J; bases not matched to a gene: 16. Germline V gene lookup returns CDR1 LGHDT and CDR2 YNNKEL (reference sequence). In DNA, the CDR3 is TGTGCCAGCAGCCCCACAGTTGGGACTAGCGGGAGTGAGGGGGAAGAGACCCAGTACTTC. It is translated as CASSPTVGTSGSEGEETQYF.

The V call is TRBV28, the J call TRBJ1-2, with D maybe TRBD1 (5 bases). Germline V gene sequence: CDR1 MDHEN, CDR2 SYDVKM. The length of the CDR3 is 14 residues. V shed 8 bases and J shed 2 bases, with 15 bases lying between them. CDR3 amino acids: CASVRAATNYGYTF. The CDR3 coding sequence is TGTGCCAGCGTCAGGGCAGCGACAAACTATGGCTACACCTTC.

The V and J genes are TRBV27 and TRBJ2-1; D not certain. In germline, CDR1 is MNHEY, CDR2 SMNVEV (reference sequence). With 5 bases removed from V and 5 bases from J, the gap between germline ends came to 13 bases. There are 14 residues in the CDR3. CDR3 in amino acids: CASSPPVANNEQFF. CDR3 nucleotides: TGTGCCAGCAGTCCCCCCGTTGCAAACAATGAGCAGTTCTTC.

This clonotype was recorded at least ten times. The V gene is TRBV24-1, the J gene TRBJ2-3; TRBD1 agrees at 7 bases. CDR3 length: 17 amino acids. J gave up 2 bases and V 6 bases, and 13 bases lay outside the gene matches. Per germline, CDR1 KGHDR and CDR2 SFDVKD. Here the CDR3 reads CATSSPPTGVHTDTQYF. The DNA of the CDR3 is TGTGCCACCAGTTCGCCCCCAACAGGGGTGCACACAGATACGCAGTATTTT.

This clonotype was counted many times. This chain joins TRBV7-8 and TRBJ2-1; no definite D call. CDR1 SGHVS and CDR2 FQNEAQ come from the germline V gene. V lost 1 base and J lost 6, with 19 bases in between. This CDR3 spans 17 amino acids. The CDR3 DNA is TGTGCCAGCAGCTTAGTCGGGCGCTACTTATTAGGCAATGAGCAGTTCTTC. Translated, it gives CASSLVGRYLLGNEQFF.

This clonotype has at least ten counts. V is TRBV2 and J is TRBJ1-2; 8 bases map to TRBD1. The CDR3 is 14 residues long. Germline CDR1 and CDR2: SNHLY and FYNNEI. J gave up 6 bases and V 2 bases, and 5 bases lay outside the gene matches. The CDR3 DNA reads as TGTGCCAGCAGTGAACTCCGGACAGGGAATGGCTACACCTTC. The encoded protein is CASSELRTGNGYTF.

CDR3 nucleotides: TGTGCCAGCAGTTCCCAAGGTGGCTTCACTAGCTATGGCTACACCTTC. Encoded protein: CASSSQGGFTSYGYTF. The V gene is TRBV28, the J gene TRBJ1-2, with unresolved D. Germline V gene data show CDR1 as MDHEN and CDR2 as SYDVKM. Trimming stripped 4 bases from V and 4 bases from J, with 19 bases between. The CDR3 runs to 16 residues.

This clonotype was seen at least ten times. This sequence joins TRBV6-1 and TRBJ2-2, with TRBD1 identical over 9 bases. J lost 5 bases, V lost 6 bases, and 4 bases had no gene match. The CDR3 length is 14 residues. Looked up from germline, CDR1 is MNHNS and CDR2 is SASEGT. The CDR3 sequence is CASRRQGGTGELFF. DNA of the CDR3: TGTGCCAGCAGACGACAGGGGGGGACCGGGGAGCTGTTTTTT.

The chain uses TRBV9 and TRBJ1-1; the D is unclear. The CDR3 is 14 amino acids. Per germline, CDR1 SGDLS and CDR2 YYNGEE. Deletions cut 0 bases from V and 8 bases from J, with 14 bases between. The CDR3 DNA reads TGTGCCAGCAGCGTAGACCTTTTACTCCCCGAAGCTTTCTTT. It specifies CASSVDLLLPEAFF.

This chain connects TRBV19 to TRBJ2-1; 16 bases are shared with TRBD2. The ends lost 4 bases at V and 1 base at J; junction bases unmatched: 10. Germline V gives CDR1 LNHDA, CDR2 SQIVND (reference sequence). The CDR3 extends over 20 amino acids. In nucleotides, the CDR3 is TGTGCCAGTAGTACTCAGGGACTAGCGGGAGGGGGACGATCCTACAATGAGCAGTTCTTC. Amino acid sequence: CASSTQGLAGGGRSYNEQFF.

In this sample, this clonotype turned up a few times. The V call is TRBV6-5, the J call TRBJ2-7, with 9 nucleotides matching TRBD1. The trim removed 0 bases at V and 2 bases at J, leaving 8 bases unmatched. The CDR3 sequence is 17 residues long. Germline V gives CDR1 MNHEY, CDR2 SVGAGI. CDR3 amino acids: CASSYSLYRGLPYEQYF. In DNA, the CDR3 is TGTGCCAGCAGTTACTCCTTATACAGGGGGCTCCCCTACGAGCAGTACTTC.

The gene calls are TRBV4-2 and TRBJ2-1, with TRBD2 matching over 13 bases. The CDR3 spans 19 residues. From germline, CDR1 is LGHNA and CDR2 YNFKEQ. The V segment lost 4 bases and the J segment 0 bases; nucleotides outside the gene matches: 9. CDR3 nucleotide sequence: TGTGCCAGCAGCCCTCCGGGACTAGCGGGGTTCGACTCCTACAATGAGCAGTTCTTC. Its protein is CASSPPGLAGFDSYNEQFF.

This clonotype was counted ten times or more. The chain recombines TRBV19 with TRBJ1-1; TRBD1 matches at 10 bases. V shed 1 base and J 2 bases; nucleotides not matched to a gene: 4. Germline loops: CDR1 LNHDA, CDR2 SQIVND (reference sequence). This CDR3 region has 16 residues. The CDR3 DNA sequence: TGTGCCAGTAGTATAGGACGGGACAGGGGAAACACTGAAGCTTTCTTT. Translation: CASSIGRDRGNTEAFF.

As concerns this clonotype: Just one base apart from a much larger clone, this may be a read error. The rearrangement links TRBV30 to TRBJ2-3, with D uncertain. The CDR3 length is 15 residues. The germline V gene encodes CDR1 GTSNPN and CDR2 SVGIG (reference sequence). Trimming shortened V by 1 base and J by 0 bases, and 11 bases separated the two germline ends. The CDR3 loop reads CAWSAESTSTDTQYF. CDR3 nucleotide sequence: TGTGCCTGGAGTGCGGAAAGTACTAGCACAGATACGCAGTATTTT. Combining the CDR3 with reference TRBV30 and TRBJ2-3 gives the whole variable domain SQTIHQWPATLVQPVGSPLSLECTVEGTSNPNLYWYRQAAGRGLQLLFYSVGIGQISSEVPQNLSASRPQDRQFILSSKKLLLSDSGFYLCAWSAESTSTDTQYFGPGTRLTVL.

This clonotype came up many times. The chain is built from TRBV6-2 or TRBV6-3 and TRBJ2-5; TRBD2 is a possible D gene (5 bases). The germline V and J ends were trimmed by 3 bases and 2 bases, with 10 bases remaining between them. CDR1 and CDR2 (germline): MNHEY, SVGEGT. The CDR3 is 14 amino acids. The chain's CDR3 is CASSYQAVQETQYF. The CDR3 DNA reads TGTGCCAGCAGTTATCAAGCGGTACAAGAGACCCAGTACTTC.

This clonotype turned up a few times. The chain links TRBV5-1 to TRBJ2-5; D is possibly TRBD1 (5 bases). Looked up from germline, CDR1 is SGHRS and CDR2 is YFSETQ. CDR3 length: 14 residues. V lost 0 bases and J lost 4, with 10 bases in between. CDR3 protein: CASSLARVGETQYF. In DNA, the CDR3 is TGCGCCAGCAGCTTGGCCAGGGTAGGAGAGACCCAGTACTTC.

There are many counts of this clonotype. V and J are TRBV5-5 and TRBJ2-5; 7 nucleotides match TRBD1. There are 14 residues in the CDR3. Germline V gene data show CDR1 as SGHKS and CDR2 as YYEKEE (reference sequence). V dropped 7 bases and J dropped 2; count of bases not matched to a gene: 8. The CDR3 nucleotides read TGTGCCAGCTCGAGGGGACAGAGACAAGAGACCCAGTACTTC. It yields the protein CASSRGQRQETQYF.

This clonotype has ten or more counts. This chain connects TRBV12-3 or TRBV12-4 to TRBJ2-7, with D perhaps given as TRBD1 or TRBD2 (5 bases each). V lost 6 bases, J lost 2 bases, and 17 bases lay in between. This CDR3 region has 15 residues. The CDR3 bases are TGTGCCAGCAGCAGGACCCGGGACCCAACCTACGAGCAGTACTTC. This sequence encodes CASSRTRDPTYEQYF.

This clonotype was recorded many times. This chain joins TRBV3-1 and TRBJ2-1, with D unresolved. The CDR3 consists of 15 residues. Looked up from germline, CDR1 is LGHDT and CDR2 is YNNKEL (reference sequence). Trimming took off 4 bases at V and 0 bases at J, with 10 bases between the two ends. The CDR3 DNA reads as TGTGCCAGCAGCCCGCAATCCGACTCCTACAATGAGCAGTTCTTC. It specifies CASSPQSDSYNEQFF.

This clonotype was seen at least ten times. V and J are TRBV6-7 and TRBJ1-1; 7 bases are shared with TRBD1. TRBV6-7 is an ORF for which the function is uncertain. V was clipped by 0 bases and J by 1 base; unmatched bases: 17. This CDR3 comprises 20 residues. The CDR3 region is CASSYSGQPWSFRQNTEAFF. The CDR3 DNA sequence: TGTGCCAGCAGTTACTCGGGACAGCCTTGGAGTTTCCGACAGAACACTGAAGCTTTCTTT.

This clonotype was found a few times. This sequence joins TRBV4-1 and TRBJ1-4; possible D gene TRBD1, 5 bases. Trimming removed 1 base at V and 0 bases at J, with 15 bases between. The germline V gene encodes CDR1 MGHRA and CDR2 YSYEKL. The CDR3 has 18 residues. The CDR3 region has the DNA TGCGCCAGCAGCCAAGGGACATCAGATTTTTCAACTAATGAAAAACTGTTTTTT. Its protein product is CASSQGTSDFSTNEKLFF.

This rearrangement joins TRBV29-1 to TRBJ2-1; perhaps TRBD2 as D (6 bases). CDR1 is SQVTM and CDR2 is ANQGSEA in the germline V gene. Trimming removed 7 bases from V and 4 bases from J, with 17 bases in between. This CDR3 contains 14 residues. CDR3 bases: TGCAGCGCCATGGCCGGGGGAGGTTACAATGAGCAGTTCTTC. This translates into CSAMAGGGYNEQFF.

This clonotype was counted at least ten times. The rearrangement joins TRBV13 to TRBJ2-1; 9 positions agree with TRBD2. Germline trimming cut 2 bases from V and 2 bases from J; bases unmatched to any gene: 4. This CDR3 contains 16 residues. Per germline, CDR1 PRHDT and CDR2 FYEKMQ (reference sequence). The chain's CDR3 is CASSLPAGGAYNEQFF. DNA of the CDR3: TGTGCCAGCAGCTTACCGGCGGGGGGGGCCTACAATGAGCAGTTCTTC.